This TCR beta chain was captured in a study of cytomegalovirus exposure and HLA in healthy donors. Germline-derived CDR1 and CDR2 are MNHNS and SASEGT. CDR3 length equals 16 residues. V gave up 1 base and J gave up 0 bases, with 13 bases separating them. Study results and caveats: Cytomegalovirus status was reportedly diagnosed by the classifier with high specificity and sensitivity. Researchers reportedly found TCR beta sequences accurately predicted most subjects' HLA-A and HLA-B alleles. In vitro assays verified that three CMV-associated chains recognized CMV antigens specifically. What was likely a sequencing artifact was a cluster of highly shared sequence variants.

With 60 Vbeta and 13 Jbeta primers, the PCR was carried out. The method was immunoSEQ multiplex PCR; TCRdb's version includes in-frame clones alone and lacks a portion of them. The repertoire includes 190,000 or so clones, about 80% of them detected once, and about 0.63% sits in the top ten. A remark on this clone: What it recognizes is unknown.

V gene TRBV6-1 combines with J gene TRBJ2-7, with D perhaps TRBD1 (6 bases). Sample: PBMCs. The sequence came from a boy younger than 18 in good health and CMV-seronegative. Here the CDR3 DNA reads TGTGCCAGCAGTGAAGGGTTGGGCAGGGGCTCCTACGAGCAGTACTTC. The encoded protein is CASSEGLGRGSYEQYF.